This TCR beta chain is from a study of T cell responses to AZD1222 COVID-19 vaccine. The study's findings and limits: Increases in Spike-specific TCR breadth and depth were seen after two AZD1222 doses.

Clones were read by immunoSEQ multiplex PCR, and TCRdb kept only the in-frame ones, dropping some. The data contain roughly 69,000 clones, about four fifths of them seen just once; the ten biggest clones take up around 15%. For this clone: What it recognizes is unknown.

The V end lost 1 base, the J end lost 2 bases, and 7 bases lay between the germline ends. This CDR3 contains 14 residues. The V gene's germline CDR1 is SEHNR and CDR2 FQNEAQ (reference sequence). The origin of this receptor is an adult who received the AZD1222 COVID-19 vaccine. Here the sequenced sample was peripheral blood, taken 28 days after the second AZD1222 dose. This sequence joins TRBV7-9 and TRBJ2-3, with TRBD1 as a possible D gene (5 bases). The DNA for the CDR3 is TGTGCCAGCAGCTTAGAGGGGCTCACAGATACGCAGTATTTT. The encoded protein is CASSLEGLTDTQYF.